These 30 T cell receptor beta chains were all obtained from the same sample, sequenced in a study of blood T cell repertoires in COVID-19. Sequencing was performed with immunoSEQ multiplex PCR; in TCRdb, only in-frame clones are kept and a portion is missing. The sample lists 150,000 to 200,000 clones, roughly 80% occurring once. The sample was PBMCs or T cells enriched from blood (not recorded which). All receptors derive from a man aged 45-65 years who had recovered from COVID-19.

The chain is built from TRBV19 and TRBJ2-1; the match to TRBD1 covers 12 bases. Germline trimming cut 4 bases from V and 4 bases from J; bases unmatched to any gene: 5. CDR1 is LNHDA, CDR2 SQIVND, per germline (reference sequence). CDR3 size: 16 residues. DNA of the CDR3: TGTGCCAGTAGTAAGCGGGACAGGGGGCTTTACAATGAGCAGTTCTTC. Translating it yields CASSKRDRGLYNEQFF.

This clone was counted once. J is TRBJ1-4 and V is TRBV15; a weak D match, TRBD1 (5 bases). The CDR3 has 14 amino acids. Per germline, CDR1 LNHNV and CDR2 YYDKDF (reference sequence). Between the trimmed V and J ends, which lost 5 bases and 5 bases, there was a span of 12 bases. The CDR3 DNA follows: TGTGCCACCAGCCTAAGACAGAACAATGAAAAACTGTTTTTT. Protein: CATSLRQNNEKLFF. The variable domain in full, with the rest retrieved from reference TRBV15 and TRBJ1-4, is DAMVIQNPRYQVTQFGKPVTLSCSQTLNHNVMYWYQQKSSQAPKLLFHYYDKDFNNEADTPDNFQSRRPNTSFCFLDIRSPGLGDTAMYLCATSLRQNNEKLFFGSGTQLSVL.

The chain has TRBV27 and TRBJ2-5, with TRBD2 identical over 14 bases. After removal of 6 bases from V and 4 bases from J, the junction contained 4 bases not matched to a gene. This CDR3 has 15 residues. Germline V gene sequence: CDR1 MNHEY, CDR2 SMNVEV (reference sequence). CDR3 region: CASSGTSGGRETQYF. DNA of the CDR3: TGTGCCAGCAGCGGGACTAGCGGGGGACGAGAGACCCAGTACTTC.

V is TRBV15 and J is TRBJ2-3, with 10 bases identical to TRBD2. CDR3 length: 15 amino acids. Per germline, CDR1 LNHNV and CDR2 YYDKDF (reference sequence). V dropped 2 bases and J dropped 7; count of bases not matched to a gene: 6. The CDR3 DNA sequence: TGTGCCACCAGCAGATTACTAGCGGGGCCACATACGCAGTATTTT. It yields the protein CATSRLLAGPHTQYF.

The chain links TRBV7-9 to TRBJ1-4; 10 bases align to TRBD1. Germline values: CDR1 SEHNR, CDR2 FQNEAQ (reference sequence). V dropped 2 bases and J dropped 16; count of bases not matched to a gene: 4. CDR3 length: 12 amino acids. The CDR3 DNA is TGTGCCAGCAGCTTAATGGGACAGGGGCAGTTTTTT. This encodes CASSLMGQGQFF.

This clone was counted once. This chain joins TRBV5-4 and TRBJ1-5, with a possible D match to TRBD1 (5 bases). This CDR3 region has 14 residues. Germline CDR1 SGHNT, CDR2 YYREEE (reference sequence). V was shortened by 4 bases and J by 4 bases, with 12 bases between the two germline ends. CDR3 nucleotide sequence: TGTGCCAGCAGCAAATTAGGGGAAAATCAGCCCCAGCATTTT. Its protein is CASSKLGENQPQHF.

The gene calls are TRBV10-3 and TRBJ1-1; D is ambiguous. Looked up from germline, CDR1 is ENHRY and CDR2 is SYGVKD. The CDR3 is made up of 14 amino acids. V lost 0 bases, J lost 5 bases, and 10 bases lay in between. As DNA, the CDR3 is TGTGCCATCAGTGAGTCAACAGTGAGAACTGAAGCTTTCTTT. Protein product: CAISESTVRTEAFF.

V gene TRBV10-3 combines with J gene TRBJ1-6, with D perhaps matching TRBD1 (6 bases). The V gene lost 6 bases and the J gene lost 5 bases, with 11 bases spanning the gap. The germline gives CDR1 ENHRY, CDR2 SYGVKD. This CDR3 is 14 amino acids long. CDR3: CAIRREGDNSPLHF. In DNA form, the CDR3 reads TGTGCCATCAGGAGGGAGGGGGATAATTCACCCCTCCACTTT.

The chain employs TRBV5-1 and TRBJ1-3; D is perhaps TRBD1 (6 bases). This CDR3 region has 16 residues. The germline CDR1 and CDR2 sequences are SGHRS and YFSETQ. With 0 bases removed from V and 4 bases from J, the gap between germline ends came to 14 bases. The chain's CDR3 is CASSLATNRAGNTIYF. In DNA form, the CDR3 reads TGCGCCAGCAGCTTGGCTACAAACAGGGCCGGAAACACCATATATTTT.

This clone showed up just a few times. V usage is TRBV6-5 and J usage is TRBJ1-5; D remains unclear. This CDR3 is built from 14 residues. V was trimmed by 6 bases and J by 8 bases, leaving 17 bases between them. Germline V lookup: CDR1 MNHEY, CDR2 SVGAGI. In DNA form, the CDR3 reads TGTGCCAGCAGGCCCGGGTCCGGGATTAAGCCCCAGCATTTT. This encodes CASRPGSGIKPQHF.

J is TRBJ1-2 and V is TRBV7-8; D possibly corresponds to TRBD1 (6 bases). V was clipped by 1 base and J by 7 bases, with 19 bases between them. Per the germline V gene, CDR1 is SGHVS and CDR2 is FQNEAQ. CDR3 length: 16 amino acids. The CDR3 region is CASSLGALTRGGGYTF. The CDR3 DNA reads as TGTGCCAGCAGCTTAGGAGCCCTGACCAGGGGTGGTGGCTACACCTTC.

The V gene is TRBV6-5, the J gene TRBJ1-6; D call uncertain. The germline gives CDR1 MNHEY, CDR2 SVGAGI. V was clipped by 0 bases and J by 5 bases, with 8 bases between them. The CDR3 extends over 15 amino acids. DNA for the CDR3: TGTGCCAGCAGTTACTCCCCGGGTAATAATTCACCCCTCCACTTT. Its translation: CASSYSPGNNSPLHF.

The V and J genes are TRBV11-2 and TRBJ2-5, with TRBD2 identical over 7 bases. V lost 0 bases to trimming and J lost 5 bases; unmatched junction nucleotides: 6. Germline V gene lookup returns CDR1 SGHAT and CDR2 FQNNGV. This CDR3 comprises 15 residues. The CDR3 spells CASSLEGGRRETQYF. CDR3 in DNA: TGTGCCAGCAGCTTAGAGGGGGGGAGGAGGGAGACCCAGTACTTC.

CDR3 residues: CATIPWAGNTEAFF. The CDR3 bases are TGTGCCACCATTCCTTGGGCAGGGAACACTGAAGCTTTCTTT. The V and J genes are TRBV19 and TRBJ1-1; D gene unclear. Looked up from germline, CDR1 is LNHDA and CDR2 is SQIVND (reference sequence). This CDR3 has 14 residues. Trimming took off 10 bases at V and 1 base at J, with 16 bases between the two ends. The variable domain in full, completed from reference TRBV19 and TRBJ1-1, reads DGGITQSPKYLFRKEGQNVTLSCEQNLNHDAMYWYRQDPGQGLRLIYYSQIVNDFQKGDIAEGYSVSREKKESFPLTVTSAQKNPTAFYLCATIPWAGNTEAFFGQGTRLTVV.

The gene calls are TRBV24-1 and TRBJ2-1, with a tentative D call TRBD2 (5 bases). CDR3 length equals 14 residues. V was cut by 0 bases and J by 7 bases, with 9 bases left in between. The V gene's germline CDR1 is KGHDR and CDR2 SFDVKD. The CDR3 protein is CATSDLRGKNEQFF. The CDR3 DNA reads TGTGCCACCAGTGATTTGAGAGGGAAAAATGAGCAGTTCTTC.

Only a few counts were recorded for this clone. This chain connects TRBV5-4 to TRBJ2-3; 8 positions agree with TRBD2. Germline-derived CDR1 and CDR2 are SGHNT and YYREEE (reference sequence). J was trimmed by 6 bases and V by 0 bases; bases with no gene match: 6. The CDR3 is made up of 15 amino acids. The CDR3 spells CASSLEAGGADTQYF. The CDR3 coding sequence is TGTGCCAGCAGCTTGGAGGCGGGAGGAGCGGATACGCAGTATTTT. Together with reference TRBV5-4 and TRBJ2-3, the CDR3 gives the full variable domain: ETGVTQSPTHLIKTRGQQVTLRCSSQSGHNTVSWYQQALGQGPQFIFQYYREEENGRGNFPPRFSGLQFPNYSSELNVNALELDDSALYLCASSLEAGGADTQYFGPGTRLTVL.

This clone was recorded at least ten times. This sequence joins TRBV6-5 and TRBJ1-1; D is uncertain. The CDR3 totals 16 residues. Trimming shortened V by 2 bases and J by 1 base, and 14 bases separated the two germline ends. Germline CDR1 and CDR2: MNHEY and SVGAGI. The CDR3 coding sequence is TGTGCCAGCAGTTACGGGTTCAGGCTACAGAACACTGAAGCTTTCTTT. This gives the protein CASSYGFRLQNTEAFF.

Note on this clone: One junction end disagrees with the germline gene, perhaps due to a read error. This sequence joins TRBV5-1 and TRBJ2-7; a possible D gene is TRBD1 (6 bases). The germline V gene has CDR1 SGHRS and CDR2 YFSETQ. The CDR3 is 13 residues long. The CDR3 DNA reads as TGCGCCAGCATCTTGGACAGATTCTACGAGCAGTACTTC. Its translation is CASILDRFYEQYF.

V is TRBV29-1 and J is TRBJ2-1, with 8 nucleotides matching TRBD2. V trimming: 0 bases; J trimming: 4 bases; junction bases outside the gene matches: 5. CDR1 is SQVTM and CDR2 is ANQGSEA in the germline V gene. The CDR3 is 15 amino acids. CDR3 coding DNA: TGCAGCGTTGAAGATCTAGCGGGCTCTTACAATGAGCAGTTCTTC. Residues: CSVEDLAGSYNEQFF.

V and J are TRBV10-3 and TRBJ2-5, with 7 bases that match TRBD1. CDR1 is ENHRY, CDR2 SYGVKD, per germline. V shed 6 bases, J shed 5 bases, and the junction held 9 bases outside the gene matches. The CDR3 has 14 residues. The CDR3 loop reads CAISLTGTAETQYF. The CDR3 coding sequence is TGTGCCATCAGCTTAACCGGGACAGCCGAGACCCAGTACTTC.

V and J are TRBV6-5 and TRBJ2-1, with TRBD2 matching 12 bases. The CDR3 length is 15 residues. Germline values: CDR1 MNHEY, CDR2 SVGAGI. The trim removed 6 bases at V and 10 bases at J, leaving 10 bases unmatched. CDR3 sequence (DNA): TGTGCCAGCAGAACGGGACTAGCGGGCCCTCACGAGCAGTTCTTC. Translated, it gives CASRTGLAGPHEQFF.

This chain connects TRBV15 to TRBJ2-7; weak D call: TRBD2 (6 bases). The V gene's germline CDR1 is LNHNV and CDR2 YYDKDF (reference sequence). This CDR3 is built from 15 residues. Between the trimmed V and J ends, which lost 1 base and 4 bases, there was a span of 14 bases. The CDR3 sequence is CATSRGAGSGYEQYF. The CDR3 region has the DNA TGTGCCACCAGCAGAGGGGCAGGGAGCGGGTACGAGCAGTACTTC.

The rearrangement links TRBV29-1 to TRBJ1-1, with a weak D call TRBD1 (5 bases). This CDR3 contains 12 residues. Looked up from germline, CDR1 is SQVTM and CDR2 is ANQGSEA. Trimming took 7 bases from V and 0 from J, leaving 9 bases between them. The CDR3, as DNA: TGCAGCGCTGGGACTTTGAACACTGAAGCTTTCTTT. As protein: CSAGTLNTEAFF.

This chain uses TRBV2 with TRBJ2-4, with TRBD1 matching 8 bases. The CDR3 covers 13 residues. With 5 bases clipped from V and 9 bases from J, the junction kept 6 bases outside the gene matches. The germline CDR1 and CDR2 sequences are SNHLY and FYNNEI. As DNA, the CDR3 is TGTGCCAGCAGTCCCGGACAGGGAATCATTCAGTACTTC. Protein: CASSPGQGIIQYF.

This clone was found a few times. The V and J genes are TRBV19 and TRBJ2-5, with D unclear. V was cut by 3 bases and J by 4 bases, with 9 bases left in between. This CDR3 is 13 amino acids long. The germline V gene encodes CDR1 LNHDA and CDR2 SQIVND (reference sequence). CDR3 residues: CASSINWAETQYF. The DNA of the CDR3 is TGTGCCAGTAGTATTAATTGGGCAGAGACCCAGTACTTC.

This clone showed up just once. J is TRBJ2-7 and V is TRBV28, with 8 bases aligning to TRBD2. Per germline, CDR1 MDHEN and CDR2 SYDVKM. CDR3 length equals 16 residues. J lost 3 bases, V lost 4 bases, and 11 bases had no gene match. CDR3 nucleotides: TGTGCCAGCAGTTATGCTGGAGCGGGAGAAGACTACGAGCAGTACTTC. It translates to CASSYAGAGEDYEQYF.

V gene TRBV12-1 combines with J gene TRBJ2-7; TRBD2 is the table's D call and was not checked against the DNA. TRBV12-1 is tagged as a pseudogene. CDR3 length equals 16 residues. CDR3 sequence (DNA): TGTGCCAGCAGCCAACGGACTAGCGGGAGTCTATTCGAGCAGTACTTC. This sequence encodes CASSQRTSGSLFEQYF.

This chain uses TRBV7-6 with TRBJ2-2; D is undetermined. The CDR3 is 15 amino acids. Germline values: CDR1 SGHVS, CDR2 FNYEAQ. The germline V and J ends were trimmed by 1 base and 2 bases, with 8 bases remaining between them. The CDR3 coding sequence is TGTGCCAGCAGCTTAGAGCCTCTAAACACCGGGGAGCTGTTTTTT. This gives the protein CASSLEPLNTGELFF.

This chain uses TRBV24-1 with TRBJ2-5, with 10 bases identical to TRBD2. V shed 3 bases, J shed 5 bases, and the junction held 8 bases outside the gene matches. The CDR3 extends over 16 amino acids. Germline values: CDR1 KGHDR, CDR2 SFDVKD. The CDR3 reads CATSDAGAGGMETQYF. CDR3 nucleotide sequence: TGTGCCACCAGTGATGCCGGAGCGGGGGGGATGGAGACCCAGTACTTC.

CDR3 sequence: CASSPDRFAYEQYF. CDR3 bases: TGTGCCAGCAGTCCTGACAGGTTCGCCTACGAGCAGTACTTC. The chain couples TRBV2 to TRBJ2-7; the D gene is possibly TRBD1 (6 bases). Germline V lookup: CDR1 SNHLY, CDR2 FYNNEI. This CDR3 comprises 14 residues. V was clipped by 5 bases and J by 2 bases, with 13 bases between them.